The entry below gives a single T cell receptor beta chain sequence along with its context. The antigen it recognizes is unknown. A read error is possible here, since a much larger clone lies one base away. V is pared back by 8 bases and J by 9 bases, with 13 bases lying between the germline termini. The CDR1 and CDR2 encoded by the germline V gene are MNHEY and SVGAGI. CDR3 length: 11 amino acids, cysteine to phenylalanine. Only the CDR3 region is kept as DNA, spanning 33 bases read in frame from base 1. Systemically healthy Caucasian individuals from Russia, around 39 in total and aged about 6 to 90 years, were included as donors. Each donor gave 8 to 10 milliliters of peripheral blood, collected into EDTA-treated Vacutainer tubes. PBMCs were isolated by Ficoll-Paque density-gradient centrifugation, with at least 7 million obtained per sample. Total RNA, at least 6 micrograms per sample, was extracted from PBMCs with Trizol reagent. Naive CD45RAhigh/CD27high T cell percentages were measured by flow cytometry on a PBMC aliquot from every donor.

This entry is derived from a study of blood T cells in healthy people across ages (dated by TCRdb to the mid-2010s). For the wider study: In model experiments, roughly one uniquely barcoded TCR beta cDNA molecule per two T cells was captured by template switching. To track age-related changes in TCR beta repertoire diversity, the study relied on deep sequencing normalized with unique cDNA molecular identifiers. Donors were grouped into four age groups: young (average approximately 16 years), middle-aged (less than 40), aged (about 60) and long-lived (approximately 78). Using the same blood draw, the study looked at two additional independent replicas of 1 million unique cDNA reads for two donors, one aged 18 to 30 and the other aged 80 or older. To avoid experimental bias, donors of different ages were distributed randomly across sequencing lanes. Overall study results and their limits: The long-lived group showed more naive CD4+ T cells, fewer expanded clones and increased TCR diversity than the aged group, suggesting age selection. Since profiling was done on bulk unsorted PBMCs, naive and antigen-experienced compartments could not be conclusively compared. Estimates of total diversity based on one million sequenced T cells were considered lower bounds and underestimates. Observed TCR beta diversity per million T cells fell roughly linearly with age, and a significant reduction was already apparent by age roughly 40. Observed TCR beta diversity correlated strongly with the percentage of naive T cells measured by flow cytometry. The CMV infection status of donors was not known, potentially confounding age-related changes in expanded clonotypes.

Preparation of the library involved 5' RACE. This sample was sequenced with an Illumina HiSeq 2500. A second roughly 6 to 11 cycle PCR used a sample-barcoded 5' primer and a J-beta primer mix. Each TCR beta cDNA molecule received a unique molecular identifier from a template-switch 5' adaptor carrying 12 random nucleotides. Each sample yielded at least 2.5 million CDR3-containing paired-end reads. All of the RNA was converted into first-strand cDNA using the Mint cDNA synthesis kit, with a TRBC-specific oligonucleotide serving as the primer. Following uracil-DNA glycosylase treatment, a first 18-cycle PCR with universal primers M1SS and BC2_uni_R was performed on all cDNA. For the original study's pipeline: For normalization, 1 million high-quality reads were randomly selected from each sample, with every read carrying a distinct molecular identifier. Reads sharing molecular identifiers were discarded rather than binned into consensus sequences. MiTCR, with a Q25 quality threshold and the strictest error-elimination algorithm, was used for CDR3 identification, clonotype clustering and error correction. A nonparametric unseen species model with Euler transformation was used to estimate a lower bound on total TCR beta diversity. The public reads were reanalyzed by TCRdb: fastp trimming at Q25, MiXCR alignment, in-frame beta chains only. Rows are combined by CDR3 protein, so each entry shows the most common genes and DNA. TCRdb's processing, not the authors' own work, is the source of the V and J calls. This sample has 1.5 million to 2 million distinct CDR3 sequences in its table, and about 30% of those were observed once. The top ten constitute 6.5% to 8.5% of the sample.

The TCR originated in a woman between 25 and 40 years old in good health. Material: blood. Recombination joined TRBV6-5 with TRBJ2-5; confidence is insufficient to name the D gene. DNA sequence: TGTGCCAGCGGAGAGAAGGAGCCCCAGTACTTC. Protein translation: CASGEKEPQYF.